The clone carrying this TCR beta chain is classed as medium-sized. The source of the sample is a study of CD8+CD57+ T cells in acquired aplastic anemia. Using genomic DNA as the template, TCR beta VDJ and CDR3 profiling was carried out. Using its own MiXCR run on the reads, TCRdb lists one record per CDR3 protein. The repertoire has about 70,000 distinct CDR3 sequences, around 50% of them found once; the top ten carry about 8.3%. The source is a human donor in good health, serving as a control. The sequenced sample was sorted CD4+, CD8+, or CD8+CD57+ T cells (not recorded which) from PBMCs.

CDR3 sequence: CASSGGVGVGYGYTF. In DNA, the CDR3 is TGTGCCAGCAGTGGAGGGGTGGGGGTAGGCTATGGCTACACCTTC. The V call is TRBV2, the J call TRBJ1-2, with D perhaps matching TRBD1 (5 bases). Trimming took off 4 bases at V and 4 bases at J, with 16 bases between the two ends. The V gene's germline CDR1 is SNHLY and CDR2 FYNNEI. CDR3 length: 15 amino acids.